The 14 T cell receptor beta chains given below trace back to one sample, sequenced in a study of T cell responses to AZD1222 COVID-19 vaccine. Only in-frame clones appear in the TCRdb table, and some are missing; sequencing was by immunoSEQ multiplex PCR. The sample gives some 94,000 clones, approximately 89% of which show up once; less than 6% is in the top ten. The sample was peripheral blood, taken 28 days after the second AZD1222 dose. The receptor set was obtained from an adult who received the AZD1222 COVID-19 vaccine.

This chain links TRBV4-2 with TRBJ1-2; TRBD1 matches at 7 bases. The V segment lost 4 bases and the J segment 2 bases; nucleotides outside the gene matches: 7. CDR1 and CDR2 from the germline V gene are LGHNA and YNFKEQ. CDR3 size: 15 residues. In nucleotides, the CDR3 is TGTGCCAGCAGCCCTCGACAGGGACAAAACTATGGCTACACCTTC. This translates into CASSPRQGQNYGYTF.

This clone has a single count. The chain recombines TRBV12-3 or TRBV12-4 with TRBJ2-7, with a possible D match to TRBD2 (5 bases). This CDR3 region has 13 residues. Trimming took off 6 bases at V and 1 base at J, with 10 bases between the two ends. CDR3 DNA sequence: TGTGCCAGCAGCCGGACTGAGTCCTACGAGCAGTACTTC. Its translation: CASSRTESYEQYF.

This clone was recorded once. V and J are TRBV6-5 and TRBJ2-2; 8 bases match TRBD1. This CDR3 region has 15 residues. The J segment lost 0 bases and the V segment lost 6 bases, leaving 3 bases of the junction unmatched. Germline CDR1 and CDR2: MNHEY and SVGAGI. This CDR3 is CASRKTGANTGELFF. Written as DNA, the CDR3 is TGTGCCAGCAGAAAGACAGGGGCGAACACCGGGGAGCTGTTTTTT.

The chain links TRBV5-1 to TRBJ2-6, with D tentatively TRBD2 (5 bases). Germline values: CDR1 SGHRS, CDR2 YFSETQ. V lost 1 base and J 4 bases, leaving 9 bases between the germline ends. The CDR3 sequence is 15 residues long. CDR3 protein: CASSLTGSGANVLTF. In DNA form, the CDR3 reads TGCGCCAGCAGCTTGACGGGATCCGGGGCCAACGTCCTGACTTTC.

The genes are TRBV27 and TRBJ1-6; D is perhaps TRBD1 (6 bases). The CDR3 consists of 16 residues. Trimming left V 6 bases short and J 3 bases short, with 15 bases between. Germline CDR1 reads MNHEY; CDR2 reads SMNVEV (reference sequence). CDR3 loop: CASRPAGEVYNSPLHF. The CDR3 DNA sequence: TGTGCCAGCAGACCGGCAGGGGAGGTCTATAATTCACCCCTCCACTTT.

The chain is built from TRBV5-1 and TRBJ2-5; D is unclear. The CDR3 has 14 residues. Germline CDR1 and CDR2: SGHRS and YFSETQ. V gave up 0 bases and J gave up 7 bases, with 13 bases separating them. CDR3 sequence: CASSLAQDPPTQYF. In DNA, the CDR3 is TGCGCCAGCAGCTTGGCCCAGGACCCACCGACCCAGTACTTC.

As for this clone: Relative to the germline gene, one junction end is altered; a read error may explain this. The chain carries TRBV4-2 and TRBJ1-5; TRBD1 matches at 9 bases. This CDR3 is 15 amino acids long. Germline V CDR1 and CDR2: LGHNA, YNFKEQ. In DNA, the CDR3 is TGTGCCAGCAGCCTTGGGGGACAGGGCAAACAGCCCCAGCATTTT. Translated, it gives CASSLGGQGKQPQHF.

The rearrangement joins TRBV4-1 to TRBJ1-5; possibly TRBD1 for D (6 bases). Trimming removed 5 bases from V and 0 bases from J, with 11 bases in between. The length of the CDR3 is 15 residues. Germline V gives CDR1 MGHRA, CDR2 YSYEKL. CDR3: CASSLAGVSNQPQHF. The CDR3 bases are TGCGCCAGCAGCTTAGCAGGGGTTAGCAATCAGCCCCAGCATTTT.

This clone was observed once. The chain has TRBV6-5 and TRBJ2-7; the D is unclear. Germline V CDR1 and CDR2: MNHEY, SVGAGI. V gave up 0 bases and J gave up 0 bases, with 12 bases separating them. The CDR3 is 16 amino acids. This CDR3 is CASSYSPTASSYEQYV. In DNA, the CDR3 is TGTGCCAGCAGTTACTCGCCTACGGCTAGCTCCTACGAGCAGTACGTC.

The genes are TRBV19 and TRBJ2-2; D gene unclear. Deletions cut 4 bases from V and 3 bases from J, with 12 bases between. Germline CDR1 is LNHDA and CDR2 is SQIVND (reference sequence). The CDR3 consists of 15 residues. The CDR3 protein is CASSNNGVHTGELFF. The CDR3 DNA reads TGTGCCAGTAGTAATAATGGTGTCCACACCGGGGAGCTGTTTTTT.

The J gene is TRBJ2-1, the V gene TRBV29-1; unclear D gene. V was shortened by 3 bases and J by 8 bases, with 11 bases between the two germline ends. Germline CDR1 and CDR2: SQVTM and ANQGSEA. This CDR3 has 12 amino acids. The CDR3 DNA is TGCAGCGTTGAGGCCCCCGGGTATGAGCAGTTCTTC. Protein: CSVEAPGYEQFF.

V usage is TRBV5-1 and J usage is TRBJ1-2, with D hard to call. Germline CDR1 SGHRS, CDR2 YFSETQ. This CDR3 is built from 13 residues. Trimming removed 0 bases from V and 8 bases from J, with 11 bases in between. CDR3 bases: TGCGCCAGCAGCTTGGAATTTGGGTCGGGCTACACCTTC. Amino acids: CASSLEFGSGYTF. Supplemented by reference TRBV5-1 and TRBJ1-2, the full variable domain reads KAGVTQTPRYLIKTRGQQVTLSCSPISGHRSVSWYQQTPGQGLQFLFEYFSETQRNKGNFPGRFSGRQFSNSRSEMNVSTLELGDSALYLCASSLEFGSGYTFGSGTRLTVV.

The J gene is TRBJ1-3, the V gene TRBV4-3; D unresolved. The CDR3 length is 12 residues. The V end lost 0 bases, the J end lost 6 bases, and 3 bases lay between the germline ends. Germline CDR1 LGHNA, CDR2 YSLEER. CDR3: CASSQDSNTIYF. In DNA, the CDR3 is TGCGCCAGCAGCCAAGATTCAAACACCATATATTTT.

The chain links TRBV5-1 to TRBJ2-6; D gene unclear. The CDR3 contains 15 residues. Germline V gives CDR1 SGHRS, CDR2 YFSETQ. Trimming took 0 bases from V and 2 from J, leaving 6 bases between them. The CDR3 protein is CASSLEGTGANVLTF. In DNA form, the CDR3 reads TGCGCCAGCAGCTTGGAGGGTACTGGGGCCAACGTCCTGACTTTC.